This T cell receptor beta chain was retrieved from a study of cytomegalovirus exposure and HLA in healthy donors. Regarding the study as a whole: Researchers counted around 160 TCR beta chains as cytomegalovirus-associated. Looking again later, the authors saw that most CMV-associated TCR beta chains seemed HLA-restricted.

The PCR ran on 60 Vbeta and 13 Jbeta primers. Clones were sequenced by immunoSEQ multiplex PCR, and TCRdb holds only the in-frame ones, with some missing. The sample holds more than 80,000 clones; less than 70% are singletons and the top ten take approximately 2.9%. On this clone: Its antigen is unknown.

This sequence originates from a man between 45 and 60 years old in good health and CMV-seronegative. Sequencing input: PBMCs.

The CDR3 spells CASSLITVGIEWDEQYF. The CDR3 nucleotides read TGTGCCAGCAGCTTAATTACAGTCGGGATAGAATGGGACGAGCAGTACTTC. This chain links TRBV7-8 with TRBJ2-7; perhaps TRBD2 as D (5 bases). Germline CDR1 reads SGHVS; CDR2 reads FQNEAQ. The V and J ends lost 2 bases and 5 bases respectively, with 22 bases between them. CDR3 length: 17 amino acids. The variable domain in full, completed from reference TRBV7-8 and TRBJ2-7, reads GAGVSQSPRYKVAKRGQDVALRCDPISGHVSLFWYQQALGQGPEFLTYFQNEAQLDKSGLPSDRFFAERPEGSVSTLKIQRTQQEDSAVYLCASSLITVGIEWDEQYFGPGTRLTVT.